This TCR beta chain was sequenced in a study of human T cells and chemical hapten exposure. Authors' methods: Per sample, the median was 95,638 TCRs, with values from roughly 23,000 to 640,000. TCRdb re-derived calls from the RACE reads in MiXCR, one entry per CDR3 protein. For this entry, the V and J calls and clone size follow TCRdb and not the study's own pipeline. The data show under 45,000 distinct CDR3 sequences, with about 9.3% seen just once and 25% to 35% held by the top ten. This clonotype showed up just a few times. Antigen: not known. The germline V gene has CDR1 LGHDT and CDR2 YNNKEL (reference sequence). The CDR3 is made up of 14 amino acids. V lost 0 bases and J 0 bases, leaving 4 bases between the germline ends. The time point denotes: pre-sensitization, week 0. Stated treatment: therapeutic diphenylcyclopropenone sensitization with weekly scalp DPC. Unfractionated whole blood served as the source for total RNA extraction. Blood sampling occurred before each patch-test application.

Findings and caveats of the study: Expanded TCR sets contained significantly more large CDR3 similarity clusters than controls.

The sequences come from whole blood, collected in connection with sensitization to the hapten diphenylcyclopropenone (DPC). The sequence came from a man in his forties or fifties with alopecia areata. Some clones in this sample may be carry-over from other donors' samples. The chain combines TRBV3-1 with TRBJ2-3; no firm D call. The CDR3 reads CASSQDSSTDTQYF. The CDR3 region has the DNA TGTGCCAGCAGCCAAGATAGTAGCACAGATACGCAGTATTTT.